Each of the 23 T cell receptor beta chains below was sequenced from the same sample in a study of shared clonotypes between healthy human individuals. Produced via immunoSEQ multiplex PCR; TCRdb's table is partial and in-frame only. The table includes about 1 million clones, more than 60% detected once. Sequencing was done on a sample of memory CD4+ T cells sorted from blood. Specified subset: CD45RA-negative fraction. These receptors all stem from a young man in good health.

Note on this clone: Other DNA sequences of this sample code for an identical CDR3. The V call is TRBV29-1, the J call TRBJ2-6, with TRBD2 as a possible D gene (5 bases). Germline CDR1 reads SQVTM; CDR2 reads ANQGSEA. CDR3 length: 14 residues. Trimming pared 3 bases from V and 2 bases from J, leaving 8 bases between. The CDR3 here is CSVDAGTGANVLTF. Here the CDR3 DNA reads TGCAGCGTTGATGCGGGTACTGGGGCCAACGTCCTGACTTTC.

The CDR3 nucleotides read TGTGCCATAAATGCCGGGACAGCGCTCTACGAGCAGTACTTC. Protein: CAINAGTALYEQYF. This sequence joins TRBV2 and TRBJ2-7, with TRBD1 identical over 7 bases. This CDR3 is built from 14 residues. J lost 3 bases, V lost 10 bases, and 12 bases had no gene match. Germline V gene lookup returns CDR1 SNHLY and CDR2 FYNNEI.

This clone appeared a few times. This sequence joins TRBV5-1 and TRBJ1-1; 7 bases align to TRBD1. Germline V CDR1 and CDR2: SGHRS, YFSETQ. V trimming: 4 bases; J trimming: 3 bases; junction bases outside the gene matches: 6. This CDR3 has 14 amino acids. The CDR3 DNA reads TGCGCCAGCAGCCAAACCGGACAGGACACTGAAGCTTTCTTT. Translated: CASSQTGQDTEAFF. The variable domain in full, with the rest retrieved from reference TRBV5-1 and TRBJ1-1, is KAGVTQTPRYLIKTRGQQVTLSCSPISGHRSVSWYQQTPGQGLQFLFEYFSETQRNKGNFPGRFSGRQFSNSRSEMNVSTLELGDSALYLCASSQTGQDTEAFFGQGTRLTVV.

This clone was counted a few times. The sample holds other DNA sequences that translate to the same CDR3. This sequence joins TRBV6-1 and TRBJ1-5, with a weak D call TRBD1 (6 bases). This CDR3 contains 16 residues. Germline V lookup: CDR1 MNHNS, CDR2 SASEGT. The germline V and J ends were trimmed by 0 bases and 0 bases, with 9 bases remaining between them. CDR3 DNA sequence: TGTGCCAGCAGTGAAGCCCGGACAGTTAGCAATCAGCCCCAGCATTTT. Translation gives CASSEARTVSNQPQHF.

The chain employs TRBV19 and TRBJ1-4; 10 positions match TRBD1. Germline V CDR1 and CDR2: LNHDA, SQIVND (reference sequence). V gave up 1 base and J gave up 6 bases; unmatched junction bases: 2. CDR3 length: 15 residues. The CDR3 here is CASSIGGTGDEKLFF. In DNA, the CDR3 is TGTGCCAGTAGTATAGGTGGGACAGGGGATGAAAAACTGTTTTTT.

The V call is TRBV27, the J call TRBJ1-5; D not resolved. The germline V gene has CDR1 MNHEY and CDR2 SMNVEV (reference sequence). The CDR3 spans 15 residues. Trimming shortened V by 7 bases and J by 5 bases, and 18 bases separated the two germline ends. The CDR3 protein is CASKKGFLSDQPQHF. DNA of the CDR3: TGTGCCAGCAAAAAGGGATTCCTGAGTGATCAGCCCCAGCATTTT.

A single count supports this clone. The chain employs TRBV6-5 and TRBJ1-5; maybe TRBD1 (5 bases). Looked up from germline, CDR1 is MNHEY and CDR2 is SVGAGI. V was trimmed by 6 bases and J by 3 bases, leaving 12 bases between them. This CDR3 contains 14 residues. CDR3 DNA sequence: TGTGCCAGCAGCGGGACGGTCGCCAATCAGCCCCAGCATTTT. It specifies CASSGTVANQPQHF.

In nucleotides, the CDR3 is TGTGCCAGCAGTGAAGGGTTAGTCGGCACCGGGGAGCTGTTTTTT. It yields the protein CASSEGLVGTGELFF. The J gene is TRBJ2-2, the V gene TRBV6-1; D uncertain. V lost 1 base, J lost 4 bases, and 10 bases lay in between. The length of the CDR3 is 15 residues. CDR1 is MNHNS and CDR2 is SASEGT in the germline V gene.

As for this clone: The sample holds other DNA sequences that translate to the same CDR3. The CDR3 region has the DNA TGCGCCAGCAGCAGCACTGGGGGAACTGAAGCTTTCTTT. The encoded protein is CASSSTGGTEAFF. The chain recombines TRBV5-1 with TRBJ1-1; D is possibly TRBD1 (5 bases). Looked up from germline, CDR1 is SGHRS and CDR2 is YFSETQ. V was clipped by 4 bases and J by 5 bases, with 12 bases between them. The CDR3 covers 13 residues.

V gene TRBV6-6 combines with J gene TRBJ2-7, with D possibly TRBD2 on 5 matching bases. The CDR3 has 12 residues. Germline V gene lookup returns CDR1 MNHNY and CDR2 SVGAGI (reference sequence). Trimming pared 6 bases from V and 2 bases from J, leaving 8 bases between. CDR3 protein: CASRSGTYEQYF. The DNA for the CDR3 is TGTGCCAGCAGGTCGGGAACCTACGAGCAGTACTTC.

The chain uses TRBV5-1 and TRBJ1-1; tentative D call: TRBD1 (5 bases). The germline CDR1 and CDR2 sequences are SGHRS and YFSETQ. The CDR3 consists of 14 residues. V shed 3 bases and J shed 3 bases, with 12 bases lying between them. CDR3 DNA sequence: TGCGCCAGCAGCTGGGATGGGGGTGACACTGAAGCTTTCTTT. Translated, it gives CASSWDGGDTEAFF.

V usage is TRBV19 and J usage is TRBJ2-1; the match to TRBD2 covers 8 bases. The V and J ends lost 6 bases and 5 bases, in that order; junction bases with no gene match: 9. Germline assignment: CDR1 LNHDA and CDR2 SQIVND (reference sequence). CDR3 length equals 15 residues. The CDR3 DNA reads TGTGCCAGTAGCAGTCCGGGACTAGGCCACAATGAGCAGTTCTTC. Its protein product is CASSSPGLGHNEQFF.

The CDR3 nucleotides are TGTGCCAGCAGCTTCGGACAGGGAGGGAGGAACACTGAAGCTTTCTTT. It translates to CASSFGQGGRNTEAFF. This chain joins TRBV7-9 and TRBJ1-1; 8 positions agree with TRBD1. This CDR3 spans 16 amino acids. V was clipped by 3 bases and J by 1 base; unmatched bases: 7. CDR1 SEHNR and CDR2 FQNEAQ come from the germline V gene (reference sequence).

The V and J genes are TRBV19 and TRBJ1-3; 9 bases are a match to TRBD1. Trimming at V came to 5 bases and at J to 4 bases, leaving 12 bases not matched to a gene. Looked up from germline, CDR1 is LNHDA and CDR2 is SQIVND (reference sequence). CDR3 length: 17 residues. The CDR3 sequence is CASSLKSGTGKGNTIYF. As DNA, the CDR3 is TGTGCCAGTAGTCTCAAATCCGGGACAGGGAAAGGAAACACCATATATTTT.

The chain has TRBV9 and TRBJ2-3; 13 nucleotides agree with TRBD2. J gave up 1 base and V 3 bases, and 5 bases lay outside the gene matches. Germline V gene lookup returns CDR1 SGDLS and CDR2 YYNGEE. This CDR3 has 17 residues. DNA for the CDR3: TGTGCCAGCAGCGGTTTAGGGACTAGCGGGGGCACAGATACGCAGTATTTT. Encoded protein: CASSGLGTSGGTDTQYF.

This clone came up once. The rearrangement uses TRBV7-6 and TRBJ2-7; possible D gene TRBD1, 5 bases. Per the germline V gene, CDR1 is SGHVS and CDR2 is FNYEAQ. The CDR3 loop spans 15 amino acids. V was clipped by 0 bases and J by 1 base, with 10 bases between them. The CDR3 region has the DNA TGTGCCAGCAGCTTAGCGCAGGGTGGATCCTACGAGCAGTACTTC. It yields the protein CASSLAQGGSYEQYF.

V is TRBV19 and J is TRBJ2-7; a possible D gene is TRBD2 (6 bases). Trimming shortened V by 3 bases and J by 3 bases, and 9 bases separated the two germline ends. CDR1 and CDR2 from the germline V gene are LNHDA and SQIVND (reference sequence). The CDR3 extends over 13 amino acids. The CDR3 region is CASSMGGGYEQYF. DNA of the CDR3: TGTGCCAGTAGTATGGGAGGAGGCTACGAGCAGTACTTC.

In the case of this clone: The same CDR3 can be traced to other DNA sequences in this sample. J is TRBJ2-1 and V is TRBV5-1, with TRBD2 identical over 9 bases. V shed 0 bases and J 1 base; nucleotides not matched to a gene: 2. Germline V lookup: CDR1 SGHRS, CDR2 YFSETQ. The CDR3 covers 16 residues. CDR3 sequence: CASSLVSGSSYNEQFF. The CDR3 bases are TGCGCCAGCAGCTTGGTTAGCGGGAGTTCCTACAATGAGCAGTTCTTC.

The V and J genes are TRBV18 and TRBJ2-5; D not resolved. This CDR3 region has 13 residues. Per the germline V gene, CDR1 is KGHSH and CDR2 is LQKENI. Trimming removed 3 bases from V and 5 bases from J, with 10 bases in between. The CDR3 nucleotides read TGTGCCAGCTCACCGGGGTTCCGGGAGACCCAGTACTTC. Translated, it gives CASSPGFRETQYF.

The V and J genes are TRBV10-3 and TRBJ2-1; maybe TRBD1 (6 bases). The CDR3 totals 14 residues. Germline assignment: CDR1 ENHRY and CDR2 SYGVKD. V dropped 8 bases and J dropped 7 bases, with 18 bases sitting between them. The CDR3 here is CAIQGDETGNEQFF. CDR3 nucleotide sequence: TGTGCCATCCAGGGCGACGAGACAGGTAATGAGCAGTTCTTC.

This clone was detected only once. The V and J genes are TRBV18 and TRBJ2-7; D remains unclear. The V end was cut by 3 bases, the J end by 1 base, with 13 bases between. The CDR3 runs to 15 residues. Germline lookup yields CDR1 KGHSH and CDR2 LQKENI. The CDR3 sequence: CASSPRGTGSYEQYF. The CDR3 bases are TGTGCCAGCTCACCCCGTGGCACGGGTTCCTACGAGCAGTACTTC.

Remarks on this clone: Given a much more abundant clone one base away, this may be a read error. This chain uses TRBV5-6 with TRBJ1-2; perhaps TRBD1 as D (6 bases). V lost 4 bases, J lost 2 bases, and 9 bases lay in between. Germline CDR1 reads SGHDT; CDR2 reads YYEEEE. This CDR3 spans 13 amino acids. CDR3 loop: CASSDTGNYGYTF. The CDR3 coding sequence is TGTGCCAGCAGCGACACAGGGAACTATGGCTACACCTTC.

This clone was seen only once. This rearrangement joins TRBV7-3 to TRBJ2-3; TRBD1 might be the D (6 bases). Trimming shortened V by 3 bases and J by 4 bases, and 14 bases separated the two germline ends. The germline V gene encodes CDR1 SGHTA and CDR2 FQGTGA. The CDR3 is 15 amino acids. The CDR3 protein is CASSFLQGNADTQYF. Here the CDR3 DNA reads TGTGCCAGCAGCTTTCTTCAGGGGAACGCAGATACGCAGTATTTT.